The entry below gives a single T cell receptor beta chain sequence along with its context. The data originate from a study of blood T cell repertoires in COVID-19. Looking at the study overall: Samples representing acute and convalescent COVID-19 were sourced from the United States, Italy and Spain. PBMCs, B-cell-depleted T cells, or T cells provided the cDNA or gDNA that made up the material.

Per the original methods: By means of reference gene primer amplification, nucleated cell counts were estimated. Method: immunoSEQ multiplex PCR; TCRdb's copy keeps in-frame clones and lacks some. The V and J calls and clone size come from that table; D and trimming were worked out from the DNA. The table records some 120,000 clones, over 70% of them present only once. CDR1 and CDR2 from the germline V gene are SGHRS and YFSETQ. With V trimmed by 4 bases and J by 8 bases, 7 bases remained unmatched. This CDR3 contains 14 residues. The TCR comes from an elderly man with acute or convalescent COVID-19. The source material was peripheral blood. V and J are TRBV5-1 and TRBJ1-4; 8 positions agree with TRBD1. In DNA form, the CDR3 reads TGCGCCAGCAGCCCTGACAGGGGTTCCGAAAAACTGTTTTTT. Its translation is CASSPDRGSEKLFF.